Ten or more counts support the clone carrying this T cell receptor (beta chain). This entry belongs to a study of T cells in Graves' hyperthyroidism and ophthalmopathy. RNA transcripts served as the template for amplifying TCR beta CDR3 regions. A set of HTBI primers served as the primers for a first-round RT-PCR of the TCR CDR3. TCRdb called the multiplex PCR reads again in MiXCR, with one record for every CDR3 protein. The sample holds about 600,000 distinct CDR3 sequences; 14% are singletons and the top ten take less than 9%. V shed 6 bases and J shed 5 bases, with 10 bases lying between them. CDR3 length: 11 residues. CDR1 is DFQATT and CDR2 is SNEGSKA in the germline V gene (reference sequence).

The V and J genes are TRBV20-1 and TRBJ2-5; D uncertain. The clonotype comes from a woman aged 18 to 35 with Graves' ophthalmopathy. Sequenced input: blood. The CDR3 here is CSALIGETQYF. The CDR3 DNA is TGCAGTGCGCTAATAGGGGAGACCCAGTACTTC.